The 4 T cell receptor beta chains below all came from one sample that was sequenced in a study of T cell responses to AZD1222 COVID-19 vaccine. The repertoire was sequenced with immunoSEQ multiplex PCR; TCRdb's copy has only in-frame clones and lacks some. This table holds roughly 190,000 clones, roughly 90% found once. The sample here was peripheral blood, taken 28 days after the second AZD1222 dose. Receptor source: an adult who received the AZD1222 COVID-19 vaccine.

The chain combines TRBV6-6 with TRBJ1-5, with TRBD1 identical over 11 bases. This CDR3 is 17 amino acids long. J gave up 4 bases and V 5 bases, and 10 bases lay outside the gene matches. Germline V gene lookup returns CDR1 MNHNY and CDR2 SVGAGI (reference sequence). The CDR3 nucleotides read TGTGCCAGCAGTCATCGGGCCGGGACAGGGGGGAATCAGCCCCAGCATTTT. Translation gives CASSHRAGTGGNQPQHF.

The chain employs TRBV7-3 and TRBJ2-2; 15 bases line up with TRBD2. The CDR3 length is 17 residues. Germline V gene data show CDR1 as SGHTA and CDR2 as FQGTGA. The V and J ends lost 5 bases and 4 bases, in that order; junction bases with no gene match: 5. The CDR3 protein is CASSRGLAGGVTGELFF. The CDR3 DNA is TGTGCCAGCAGCCGCGGACTAGCGGGAGGGGTCACCGGGGAGCTGTTTTTT.

J is TRBJ1-5 and V is TRBV6-5; perhaps TRBD1 as D (6 bases). The CDR3 is 13 residues long. V lost 6 bases and J 6 bases, leaving 12 bases between the germline ends. The V gene's germline CDR1 is MNHEY and CDR2 SVGAGI. The CDR3, as DNA: TGTGCCAGCAGGTGGACAGTCAGTCAGCCCCAGCATTTT. Residues: CASRWTVSQPQHF.

CDR3 coding DNA: TGTGCCATCAGGGGGGACAGGGAATACGAGCAGTACTTC. Its protein is CAIRGDREYEQYF. The chain recombines TRBV10-3 with TRBJ2-7; 9 positions match TRBD1. Germline V gives CDR1 ENHRY, CDR2 SYGVKD. V dropped 6 bases and J dropped 4; count of bases not matched to a gene: 4. The CDR3 loop spans 13 amino acids.